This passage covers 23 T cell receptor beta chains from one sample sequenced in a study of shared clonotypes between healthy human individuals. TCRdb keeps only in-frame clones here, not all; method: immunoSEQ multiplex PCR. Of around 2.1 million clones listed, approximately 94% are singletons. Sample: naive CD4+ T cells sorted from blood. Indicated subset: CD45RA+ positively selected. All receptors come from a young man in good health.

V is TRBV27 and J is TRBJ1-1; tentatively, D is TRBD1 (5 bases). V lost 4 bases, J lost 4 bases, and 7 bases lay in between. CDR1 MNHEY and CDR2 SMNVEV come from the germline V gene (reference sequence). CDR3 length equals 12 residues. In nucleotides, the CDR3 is TGTGCCAGCAGTTGGGGGAGCACTGAAGCTTTCTTT. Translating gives CASSWGSTEAFF.

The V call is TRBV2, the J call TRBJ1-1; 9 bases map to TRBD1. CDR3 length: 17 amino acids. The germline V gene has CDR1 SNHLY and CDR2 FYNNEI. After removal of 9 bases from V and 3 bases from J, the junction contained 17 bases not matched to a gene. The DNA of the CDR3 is TGTGCCAGTCACCTAAAAGGACAGGGGAGGTTTGACACTGAAGCTTTCTTT. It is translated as CASHLKGQGRFDTEAFF.

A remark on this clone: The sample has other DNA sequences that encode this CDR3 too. CDR3 in amino acids: CASSPTGTYEQYF. In nucleotides, the CDR3 is TGTGCCAGCTCACCAACAGGGACCTACGAGCAGTACTTC. This chain links TRBV18 with TRBJ2-7; weak D call: TRBD1 (6 bases). This CDR3 is built from 13 residues. Deletions cut 2 bases from V and 2 bases from J, with 7 bases between. The germline V gene has CDR1 KGHSH and CDR2 LQKENI.

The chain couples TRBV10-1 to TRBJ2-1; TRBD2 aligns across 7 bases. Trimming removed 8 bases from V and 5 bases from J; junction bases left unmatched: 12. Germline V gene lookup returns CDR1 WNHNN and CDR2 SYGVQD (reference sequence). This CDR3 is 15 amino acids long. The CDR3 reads CASSPQRDADNEQFF. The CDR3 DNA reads TGCGCCAGCTCCCCCCAGCGGGATGCGGACAATGAGCAGTTCTTC.

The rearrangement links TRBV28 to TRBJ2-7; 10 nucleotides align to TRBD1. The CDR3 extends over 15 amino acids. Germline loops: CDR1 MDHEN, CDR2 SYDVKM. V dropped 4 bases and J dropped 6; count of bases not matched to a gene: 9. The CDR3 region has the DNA TGTGCCAGCAGTTCCCCGGGACAGGGGATCGGCGAGCAGTACTTC. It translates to CASSSPGQGIGEQYF.

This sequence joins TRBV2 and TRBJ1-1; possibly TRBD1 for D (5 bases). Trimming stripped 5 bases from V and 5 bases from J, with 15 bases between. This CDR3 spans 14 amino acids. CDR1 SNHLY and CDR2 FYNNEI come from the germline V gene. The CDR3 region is CASSPQVGATEAFF. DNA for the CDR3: TGTGCCAGCAGTCCACAGGTCGGTGCGACTGAAGCTTTCTTT.

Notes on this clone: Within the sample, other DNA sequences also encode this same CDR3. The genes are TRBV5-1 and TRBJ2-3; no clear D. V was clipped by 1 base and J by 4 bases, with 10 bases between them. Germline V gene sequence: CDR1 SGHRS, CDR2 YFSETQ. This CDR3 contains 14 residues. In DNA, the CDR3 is TGCGCCAGCAGCTTGAGTGGAGTGGCAGATACGCAGTATTTT. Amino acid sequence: CASSLSGVADTQYF. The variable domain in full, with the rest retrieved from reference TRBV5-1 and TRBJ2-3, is KAGVTQTPRYLIKTRGQQVTLSCSPISGHRSVSWYQQTPGQGLQFLFEYFSETQRNKGNFPGRFSGRQFSNSRSEMNVSTLELGDSALYLCASSLSGVADTQYFGPGTRLTVL.

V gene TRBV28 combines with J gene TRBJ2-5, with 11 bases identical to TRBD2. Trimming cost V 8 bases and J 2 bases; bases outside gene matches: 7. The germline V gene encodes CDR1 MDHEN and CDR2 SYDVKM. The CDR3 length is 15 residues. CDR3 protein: CASAPASGGQETQYF. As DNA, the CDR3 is TGTGCCAGCGCCCCGGCTAGCGGGGGGCAAGAGACCCAGTACTTC.

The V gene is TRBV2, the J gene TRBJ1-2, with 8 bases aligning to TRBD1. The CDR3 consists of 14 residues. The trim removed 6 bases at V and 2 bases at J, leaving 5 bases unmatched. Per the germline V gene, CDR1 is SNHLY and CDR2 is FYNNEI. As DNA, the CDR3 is TGTGCCAGCAGCGGGGACAGGCCCAACTATGGCTACACCTTC. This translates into CASSGDRPNYGYTF.

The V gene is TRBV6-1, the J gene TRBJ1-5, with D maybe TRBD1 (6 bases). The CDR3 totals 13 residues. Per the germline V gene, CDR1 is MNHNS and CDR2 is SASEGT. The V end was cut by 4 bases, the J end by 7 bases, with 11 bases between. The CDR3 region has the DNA TGTGCCAGCAGTGTCGCGGGGGCCCAGCCCCAGCATTTT. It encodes CASSVAGAQPQHF.

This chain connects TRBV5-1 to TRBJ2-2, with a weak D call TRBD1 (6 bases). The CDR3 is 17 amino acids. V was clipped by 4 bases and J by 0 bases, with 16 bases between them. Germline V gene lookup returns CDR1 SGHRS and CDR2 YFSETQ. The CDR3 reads CASSPSIGQTNTGELFF. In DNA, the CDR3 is TGCGCCAGCAGCCCTTCCATTGGACAGACGAACACCGGGGAGCTGTTTTTT.

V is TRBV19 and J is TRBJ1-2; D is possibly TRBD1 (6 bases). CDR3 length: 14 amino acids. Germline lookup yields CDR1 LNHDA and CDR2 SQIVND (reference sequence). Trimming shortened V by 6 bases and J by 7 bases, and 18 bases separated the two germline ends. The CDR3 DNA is TGTGCCAGTAGAACAGGGCGGATCTCCGCTGGCTACACCTTC. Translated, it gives CASRTGRISAGYTF.

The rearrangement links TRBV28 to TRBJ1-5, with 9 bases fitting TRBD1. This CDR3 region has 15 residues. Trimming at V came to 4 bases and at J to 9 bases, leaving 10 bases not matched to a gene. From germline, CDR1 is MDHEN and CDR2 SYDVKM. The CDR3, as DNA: TGTGCCAGCAGTTCCCAACCACAGGGGGCAAGGCCCCAGCATTTT. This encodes CASSSQPQGARPQHF. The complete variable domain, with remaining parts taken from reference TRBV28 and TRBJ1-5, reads DVKVTQSSRYLVKRTGEKVFLECVQDMDHENMFWYRQDPGLGLRLIYFSYDVKMKEKGDIPEGYSVSREKKERFSLILESASTNQTSMYLCASSSQPQGARPQHFGDGTRLSIL.

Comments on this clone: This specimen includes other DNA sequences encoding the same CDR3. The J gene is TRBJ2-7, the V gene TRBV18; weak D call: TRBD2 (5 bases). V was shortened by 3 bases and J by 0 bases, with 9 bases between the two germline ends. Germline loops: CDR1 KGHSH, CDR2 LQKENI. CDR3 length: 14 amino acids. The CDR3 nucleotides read TGTGCCAGCTCACCGAGGGAAAACTCCTACGAGCAGTACTTC. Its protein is CASSPRENSYEQYF. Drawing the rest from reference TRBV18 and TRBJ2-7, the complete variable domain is NAGVMQNPRHLVRRRGQEARLRCSPMKGHSHVYWYRQLPEEGLKFMVYLQKENIIDESGMPKERFSAEFPKEGPSILRIQQVVRGDSAAYFCASSPRENSYEQYFGPGTRLTVT.

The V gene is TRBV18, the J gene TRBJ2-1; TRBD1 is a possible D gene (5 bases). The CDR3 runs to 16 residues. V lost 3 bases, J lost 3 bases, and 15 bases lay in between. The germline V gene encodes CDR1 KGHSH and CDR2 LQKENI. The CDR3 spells CASSPIGAFDYNEQFF. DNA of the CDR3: TGTGCCAGCTCACCGATAGGGGCCTTCGACTACAATGAGCAGTTCTTC.

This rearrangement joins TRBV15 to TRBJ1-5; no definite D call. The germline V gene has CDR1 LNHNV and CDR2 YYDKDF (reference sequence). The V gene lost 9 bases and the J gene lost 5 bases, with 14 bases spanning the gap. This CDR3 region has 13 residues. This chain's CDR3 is CATADRWDQPQHF. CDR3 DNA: TGTGCCACTGCGGATCGGTGGGATCAGCCCCAGCATTTT. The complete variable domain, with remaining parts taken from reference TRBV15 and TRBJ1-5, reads DAMVIQNPRYQVTQFGKPVTLSCSQTLNHNVMYWYQQKSSQAPKLLFHYYDKDFNNEADTPDNFQSRRPNTSFCFLDIRSPGLGDTAMYLCATADRWDQPQHFGDGTRLSIL.

CDR3 sequence (DNA): TGTGCCAGCTCACAGGGGGTTCTTTCCGATAATTCACCCCTCCACTTT. Its protein product is CASSQGVLSDNSPLHF. The chain has TRBV18 and TRBJ1-6, with a weak D call TRBD1 (6 bases). The germline CDR1 and CDR2 sequences are KGHSH and LQKENI. Trimming removed 4 bases from V and 5 bases from J, with 15 bases in between. This CDR3 contains 16 residues.

CDR3: CASSWGTSGRSTGELFF. CDR3 DNA sequence: TGTGCCAGCAGCTGGGGGACTAGCGGGAGATCCACCGGGGAGCTGTTTTTT. The gene calls are TRBV5-4 and TRBJ2-2; 14 bases fit TRBD2. Germline CDR1 is SGHNT and CDR2 is YYREEE (reference sequence). Losses at the gene ends were 3 bases for V and 4 bases for J; bases not matched to a gene: 5. The CDR3 is 17 residues long.

The CDR3 here is CASSQAGGGEQFF. CDR3 DNA sequence: TGTGCCAGCTCCCAAGCAGGGGGCGGTGAGCAGTTCTTC. This chain uses TRBV14 with TRBJ2-1; 8 bases are a match to TRBD1. This CDR3 has 13 amino acids. CDR1 is SGHDN and CDR2 is FVKESK in the germline V gene. V trimming: 8 bases; J trimming: 9 bases; junction bases outside the gene matches: 9. Looking up the rest from reference TRBV14 and TRBJ2-1 gives the full variable domain: EAGVTQFPSHSVIEKGQTVTLRCDPISGHDNLYWYRRVMGKEIKFLLHFVKESKQDESGMPNNRFLAERTGGTYSTLKVQPAELEDSGVYFCASSQAGGGEQFFGPGTRLTVL.

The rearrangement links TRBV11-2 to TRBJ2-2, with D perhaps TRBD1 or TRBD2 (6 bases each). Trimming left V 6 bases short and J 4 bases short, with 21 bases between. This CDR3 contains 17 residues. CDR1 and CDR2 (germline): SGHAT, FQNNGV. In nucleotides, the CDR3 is TGTGCCAGCAGATTTAGAGCTGTCAGGGGAGGCACCGGGGAGCTGTTTTTT. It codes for CASRFRAVRGGTGELFF.

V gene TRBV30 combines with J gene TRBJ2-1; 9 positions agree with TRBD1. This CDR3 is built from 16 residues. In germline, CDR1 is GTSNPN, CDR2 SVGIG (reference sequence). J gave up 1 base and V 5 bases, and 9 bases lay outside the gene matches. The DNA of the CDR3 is TGTGCCTGGGAACGTCCCGGGACAGGGTCCTACAATGAGCAGTTCTTC. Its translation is CAWERPGTGSYNEQFF.

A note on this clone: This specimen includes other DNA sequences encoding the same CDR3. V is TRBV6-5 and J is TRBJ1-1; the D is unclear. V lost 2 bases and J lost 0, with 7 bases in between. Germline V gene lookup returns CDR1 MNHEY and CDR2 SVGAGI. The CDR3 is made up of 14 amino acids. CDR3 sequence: CASSYGQVNTEAFF. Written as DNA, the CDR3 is TGTGCCAGCAGTTACGGGCAGGTGAACACTGAAGCTTTCTTT.

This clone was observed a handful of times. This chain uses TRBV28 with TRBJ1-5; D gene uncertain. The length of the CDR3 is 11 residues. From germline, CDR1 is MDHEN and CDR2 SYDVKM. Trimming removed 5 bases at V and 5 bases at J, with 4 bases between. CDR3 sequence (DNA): TGTGCCAGCAGTACCTATCAGCCCCAGCATTTT. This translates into CASSTYQPQHF.